A single T cell receptor (beta chain) is shown here with its context. Per the authors' pipeline: Researchers report that nucleated cell counts were estimated from reference gene primer amplification. Sequencing was performed with immunoSEQ multiplex PCR; in TCRdb, only in-frame clones are kept and a portion is missing. The DNA gave D and trimming, while V, J and clone size come from that table. The profile covers around 92,000 clones, with under 85% appearing a single time and roughly 32% taken by the ten largest. Germline V gene sequence: CDR1 MNHEY, CDR2 SVGAGI. V lost 2 bases and J lost 10; bases outside the gene matches: 8. CDR3 length: 14 amino acids. This sample was taken from a study of blood T cell repertoires in COVID-19. Turning to the study itself: Sites across the United States, Italy and Spain contributed samples from acute and convalescent COVID-19. Sample material is recorded as cDNA or gDNA derived from T cells, B-cell-depleted T cells, or PBMCs.

This clonotype was obtained from an elderly woman with acute or convalescent COVID-19. The sequenced material came from peripheral blood. The rearrangement joins TRBV6-5 to TRBJ2-1, with TRBD2 matching over 7 bases. The DNA for the CDR3 is TGTGCCAGCAGTTACCGCCGGGACTACTCAGAGCAGTTCTTC. Translation: CASSYRRDYSEQFF.